The text below deals with one T cell receptor (beta chain). The antigen remains unidentified. This record belongs to a study of shared clonotypes between healthy human individuals. Study results and caveats: The small donor group covered limited genetic and exposure diversity.

The CDR3 extends over 14 amino acids. V gave up 0 bases and J gave up 4 bases, with 9 bases separating them. Libraries were prepared by immunoSEQ multiplex PCR; TCRdb keeps only in-frame clonotypes and omits some of them. Altogether around 450,000 clones are present, 70% to 80% being singletons, with the ten largest covering less than 15%. This rearrangement joins TRBV23-1 to TRBJ1-2; tentatively, D is TRBD1 (5 bases). TRBV23-1 is identified as an open reading frame with a role that is uncertain. The sequencing sample was made of PBMCs. This clonotype was sampled from a woman between 40 and 55 years old in good health. Some clones in this sample may be carry-over from other donors' samples. CDR3 sequence: CASSQSTTVYGYTF. For the CDR3, the DNA is TGCGCCAGCAGTCAATCGACGACAGTCTATGGCTACACCTTC.